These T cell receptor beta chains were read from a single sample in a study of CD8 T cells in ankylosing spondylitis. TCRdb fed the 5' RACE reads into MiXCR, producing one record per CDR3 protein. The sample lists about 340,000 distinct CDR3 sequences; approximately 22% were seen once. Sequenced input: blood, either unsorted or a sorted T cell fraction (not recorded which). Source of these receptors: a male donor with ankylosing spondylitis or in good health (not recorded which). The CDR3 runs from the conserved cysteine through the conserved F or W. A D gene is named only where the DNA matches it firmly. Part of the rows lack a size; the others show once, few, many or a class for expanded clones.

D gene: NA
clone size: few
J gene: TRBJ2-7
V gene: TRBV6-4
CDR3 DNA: TGTGCCAGCAGTGACCACTCCTACGAGCAGTACTTC
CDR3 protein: CASSDHSYEQYF

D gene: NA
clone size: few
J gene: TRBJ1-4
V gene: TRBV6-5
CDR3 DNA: TGTGCCAGCAGTTTAAGCCCAGGGATCGGGGAAAAACTGTTTTTT
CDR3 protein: CASSLSPGIGEKLFF

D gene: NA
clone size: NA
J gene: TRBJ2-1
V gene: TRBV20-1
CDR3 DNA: TGCAGTGCTATACCCCGGTTGGGGGTACCCAATGAGCAGTTCTTC
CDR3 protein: CSAIPRLGVPNEQFF

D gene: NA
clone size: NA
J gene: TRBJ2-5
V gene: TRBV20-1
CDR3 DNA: TGCAGTGCTAGAGCCGGGTGGGCTGAGACCCAGTACTTC
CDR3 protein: CSARAGWAETQYF

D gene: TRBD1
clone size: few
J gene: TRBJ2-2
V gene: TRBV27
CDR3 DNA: TGTGCCAGCAGTGACAGGGGGGCCGGGGAGCTGTTTTTT
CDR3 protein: CASSDRGAGELFF

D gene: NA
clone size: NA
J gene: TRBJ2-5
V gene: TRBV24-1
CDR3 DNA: TGTGCCACCAGTGGGGTCGGCGGACTCAGCCAAGAGACCCAGTACTTC
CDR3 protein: CATSGVGGLSQETQYF

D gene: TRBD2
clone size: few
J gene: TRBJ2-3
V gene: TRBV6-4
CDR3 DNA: TGTGCCAGCAGTGACACTACTAGCGGCACAGATACGCAGTATTTT
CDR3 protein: CASSDTTSGTDTQYF

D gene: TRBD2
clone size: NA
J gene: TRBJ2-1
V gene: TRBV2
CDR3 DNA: TGTGCCAGCAGTGATCCGCGGGGGTACAATGAGCAGTTCTTC
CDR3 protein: CASSDPRGYNEQFF

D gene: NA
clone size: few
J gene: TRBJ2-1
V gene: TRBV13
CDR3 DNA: TGTGCCAGCAGGCTTTACGCTGAGCAGTTCTTC
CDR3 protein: CASRLYAEQFF

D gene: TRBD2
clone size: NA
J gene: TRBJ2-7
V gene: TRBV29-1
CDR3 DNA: TGCAGCGTTGAGGGGCGGGGAGGGAAATACGAGCAGTACTTC
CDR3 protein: CSVEGRGGKYEQYF

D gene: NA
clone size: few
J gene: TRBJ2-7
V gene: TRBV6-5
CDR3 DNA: TGTGCCAGCAGTTATGGGGTTTCAGGGTACTACGAGCAGTACTTC
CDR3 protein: CASSYGVSGYYEQYF